These 32 T cell receptor beta chains originate from one sample sequenced in a study of shared clonotypes between healthy human individuals. TCRdb's copy holds only in-frame clones and misses some; the assay was immunoSEQ multiplex PCR. The table has fewer than 3 million clones, around 92% seen once. The source material was naive CD4+ T cells from PBMCs. Subset defined: CD45RA+ positively selected. Source of these receptors: a man in his late teens or twenties in good health. Some clones in this sample may be carry-over from other donors' samples.

The count of this clone is one. The chain joins TRBV30 to TRBJ2-7; D possibly matches TRBD1 or TRBD2 (5 bases each). The V end lost 5 bases, the J end lost 7 bases, and 18 bases lay between the germline ends. The CDR3 has 13 residues. CDR1 and CDR2 (germline): GTSNPN, SVGIG (reference sequence). The chain's CDR3 is CAWAGETREEQYF. The DNA of the CDR3 is TGTGCCTGGGCCGGGGAGACCAGGGAAGAGCAGTACTTC.

The V gene is TRBV7-9, the J gene TRBJ2-1; TRBD2 agrees at 13 bases. CDR1 is SEHNR, CDR2 FQNEAQ, per germline (reference sequence). This CDR3 contains 15 residues. V lost 5 bases to trimming and J lost 7 bases; unmatched junction nucleotides: 5. The CDR3 bases are TGTGCCAGCAGCCAAGTGGGACTAGCGGGGAATGAGCAGTTCTTC. Its translation is CASSQVGLAGNEQFF.

This sequence joins TRBV12-5 and TRBJ2-2, with 8 bases lining up with TRBD2. The germline gives CDR1 LGHNT, CDR2 FRNRAP. V lost 1 base to trimming and J lost 1 base; unmatched junction nucleotides: 2. The CDR3 is 16 residues long. Written as DNA, the CDR3 is TGTGCTAGTGGTTTGGATAGCGGGGTGAACACCGGGGAGCTGTTTTTT. Its protein product is CASGLDSGVNTGELFF.

The V call is TRBV5-1, the J call TRBJ1-1; weak D call: TRBD1 (6 bases). V gave up 1 base and J gave up 4 bases, with 14 bases separating them. CDR1 is SGHRS and CDR2 is YFSETQ in the germline V gene. This CDR3 comprises 15 residues. CDR3 sequence (DNA): TGCGCCAGCAGCTTGATTCAGGGGTTAAGCACTGAAGCTTTCTTT. Translated, it gives CASSLIQGLSTEAFF. The whole variable domain, filled in from reference TRBV5-1 and TRBJ1-1, reads KAGVTQTPRYLIKTRGQQVTLSCSPISGHRSVSWYQQTPGQGLQFLFEYFSETQRNKGNFPGRFSGRQFSNSRSEMNVSTLELGDSALYLCASSLIQGLSTEAFFGQGTRLTVV.

The rearrangement joins TRBV11-1 to TRBJ1-1, with D unresolved. The V and J ends lost 5 bases and 1 base respectively, with 14 bases between them. Germline loops: CDR1 SGHAT, CDR2 FQDESV (reference sequence). This CDR3 has 15 residues. The CDR3 spells CASSPLPAGNTEAFF. CDR3 nucleotide sequence: TGTGCCAGCAGCCCCCTCCCTGCTGGGAACACTGAAGCTTTCTTT.

The chain links TRBV27 to TRBJ2-3; weak D call: TRBD2 (5 bases). The V end was cut by 2 bases, the J end by 2 bases, with 20 bases between. From germline, CDR1 is MNHEY and CDR2 SMNVEV (reference sequence). This CDR3 region has 18 residues. Written as DNA, the CDR3 is TGTGCCAGCAGTTTAACATTTTCGGCTAGCCCATACACAGATACGCAGTATTTT. Translation: CASSLTFSASPYTDTQYF.

This clone has only one observation. The chain uses TRBV9 and TRBJ1-2; no clear D. The CDR3 has 14 amino acids. Germline V gene lookup returns CDR1 SGDLS and CDR2 YYNGEE. Between the trimmed V and J ends, which lost 1 base and 6 bases, there was a span of 13 bases. CDR3 DNA sequence: TGTGCCAGCAGCGTAACTTTGGAAGTGGATGGCTACACCTTC. Amino acid sequence: CASSVTLEVDGYTF.

Concerning this clone: The same CDR3 also results from other DNA sequences found in this sample. The gene calls are TRBV5-4 and TRBJ2-3; 10 bases are a match to TRBD1. CDR1 and CDR2 from the germline V gene are SGHNT and YYREEE (reference sequence). V lost 5 bases to trimming and J lost 2 bases; unmatched junction nucleotides: 2. The CDR3 is 14 amino acids. CDR3 coding DNA: TGTGCCAGCAGGGGGACAGGGGTCACAGATACGCAGTATTTT. Translation: CASRGTGVTDTQYF.

V is TRBV4-1 and J is TRBJ1-3; D may be TRBD1 (5 bases). CDR3 size: 19 residues. Trimming stripped 1 base from V and 3 bases from J, with 22 bases between. Per the germline V gene, CDR1 is MGHRA and CDR2 is YSYEKL. Here the CDR3 reads CASSQALRDGAESGNTIYF. DNA of the CDR3: TGCGCCAGCAGCCAAGCCCTCAGGGACGGAGCCGAGAGTGGAAACACCATATATTTT.

The rearrangement joins TRBV7-8 to TRBJ1-2; 8 bases match TRBD1. Per germline, CDR1 SGHVS and CDR2 FQNEAQ. The CDR3 contains 13 residues. Germline trimming cut 5 bases from V and 8 bases from J; bases unmatched to any gene: 7. The CDR3, as DNA: TGTGCCAGCAGCCTACGGACAGGGCCCGGCTACACCTTC. Translation: CASSLRTGPGYTF.

As concerns this clone: Other DNA variants within this sample encode the same CDR3. This rearrangement joins TRBV7-9 to TRBJ2-3; D is perhaps TRBD2 (5 bases). Germline assignment: CDR1 SEHNR and CDR2 FQNEAQ (reference sequence). The CDR3 length is 15 residues. V was cut by 2 bases and J by 2 bases, with 11 bases left in between. The CDR3 nucleotides are TGTGCCAGCAGCTTACGGGATACGTCCACAGATACGCAGTATTTT. The encoded protein is CASSLRDTSTDTQYF.

Turning to this clone: At the DNA level, this CDR3 is encoded by other sequences in the same sample as well. The chain couples TRBV10-1 to TRBJ1-5, with no clear D. Trimming cost V 3 bases and J 4 bases, with 4 bases left between them. Germline lookup yields CDR1 WNHNN and CDR2 SYGVQD (reference sequence). The CDR3 extends over 12 amino acids. In nucleotides, the CDR3 is TGCGCCAGCAGTGACGGGAATCAGCCCCAGCATTTT. It translates to CASSDGNQPQHF.

V and J are TRBV11-2 and TRBJ2-4; a possible D gene is TRBD1 (6 bases). Looked up from germline, CDR1 is SGHAT and CDR2 is FQNNGV. Trimming cost V 3 bases and J 0 bases, with 9 bases left between them. The CDR3 runs 15 residues. The CDR3 bases are TGTGCCAGCAGCTTGCAGGGGCTAGCCAAAAACATTCAGTACTTC. It yields the protein CASSLQGLAKNIQYF.

The chain combines TRBV2 with TRBJ1-4, with D maybe TRBD1 (5 bases). The V gene's germline CDR1 is SNHLY and CDR2 FYNNEI. Between the trimmed V and J ends, which lost 7 bases and 3 bases, there was a span of 15 bases. The CDR3 totals 15 residues. Here the CDR3 DNA reads TGTGCCAGCACCCCGAGGGCAGGGCCTAATGAAAAACTGTTTTTT. Translated: CASTPRAGPNEKLFF.

This sequence joins TRBV9 and TRBJ2-5; D is uncertain. V shed 0 bases and J shed 1 base, with 10 bases lying between them. From germline, CDR1 is SGDLS and CDR2 YYNGEE. The length of the CDR3 is 15 residues. In DNA, the CDR3 is TGTGCCAGCAGCGTAGCTTTGGGTTCCCAAGAGACCCAGTACTTC. Amino acids: CASSVALGSQETQYF.

The V and J genes are TRBV5-1 and TRBJ2-1; 9 bases agree with TRBD2. CDR3 length equals 15 residues. Germline V gives CDR1 SGHRS, CDR2 YFSETQ. The V gene end was trimmed by 4 bases and the J gene end by 4 bases; junction bases not matched to a gene: 6. The CDR3 sequence is CASSAGTSRYNEQFF. CDR3 sequence (DNA): TGCGCCAGCAGCGCCGGGACTAGCAGATACAATGAGCAGTTCTTC.

This rearrangement joins TRBV5-1 to TRBJ2-5, with TRBD1 matching 7 bases. Trimming took 0 bases from V and 4 from J; bases not matched to a gene: 9. Per the germline V gene, CDR1 is SGHRS and CDR2 is YFSETQ. The CDR3 has 16 residues. In nucleotides, the CDR3 is TGCGCCAGCAGCTTGGATGTGACAGGGAGTATAGAGACCCAGTACTTC. Translating gives CASSLDVTGSIETQYF.

The V gene is TRBV28, the J gene TRBJ1-2; the D gene is possibly TRBD1 (6 bases). V was trimmed by 11 bases and J by 4 bases, leaving 17 bases between them. CDR1 MDHEN and CDR2 SYDVKM come from the germline V gene. The CDR3 extends over 13 amino acids. The CDR3: CALEGRGGYGYTF. As DNA, the CDR3 is TGTGCCCTGGAGGGCAGGGGTGGCTATGGCTACACCTTC.

This chain links TRBV5-1 with TRBJ2-5, with 9 bases matching TRBD1. The germline V gene has CDR1 SGHRS and CDR2 YFSETQ. With 4 bases clipped from V and 1 base from J, the junction kept 8 bases outside the gene matches. CDR3 length: 16 amino acids. The CDR3 sequence is CASSPRRDRAQETQYF. The CDR3 DNA reads as TGCGCCAGCAGCCCACGACGGGACAGGGCCCAAGAGACCCAGTACTTC. Full variable domain (rest looked up from reference TRBV5-1 and TRBJ2-5): KAGVTQTPRYLIKTRGQQVTLSCSPISGHRSVSWYQQTPGQGLQFLFEYFSETQRNKGNFPGRFSGRQFSNSRSEMNVSTLELGDSALYLCASSPRRDRAQETQYFGPGTRLLVL.

The chain is built from TRBV15 and TRBJ1-2; possible D gene TRBD1, 5 bases. CDR3 length: 15 amino acids. CDR1 is LNHNV and CDR2 is YYDKDF in the germline V gene (reference sequence). V lost 0 bases, J lost 5 bases, and 13 bases lay in between. The CDR3 bases are TGTGCCACCAGCAGAGATTTATCAGGGAGTTATGGCTACACCTTC. Residues: CATSRDLSGSYGYTF. Looking up the rest from reference TRBV15 and TRBJ1-2 gives the full variable domain: DAMVIQNPRYQVTQFGKPVTLSCSQTLNHNVMYWYQQKSSQAPKLLFHYYDKDFNNEADTPDNFQSRRPNTSFCFLDIRSPGLGDTAMYLCATSRDLSGSYGYTFGSGTRLTVV.

J is TRBJ2-7 and V is TRBV18; D remains unclear. Per germline, CDR1 KGHSH and CDR2 LQKENI. The CDR3 has 13 residues. V was clipped by 3 bases and J by 0 bases, with 6 bases between them. The CDR3 loop is CASSPISSYEQYF. CDR3 in DNA: TGTGCCAGCTCACCGATTTCCTCCTACGAGCAGTACTTC.

The chain joins TRBV19 to TRBJ1-5; D remains ambiguous. V was clipped by 9 bases and J by 7 bases, with 13 bases between them. This CDR3 contains 12 residues. Looked up from germline, CDR1 is LNHDA and CDR2 is SQIVND (reference sequence). As DNA, the CDR3 is TGTGCCAGCACGACTGGGCGGCAGCCCCAGCATTTT. It yields the protein CASTTGRQPQHF.

This clone showed up just once. The rearrangement uses TRBV5-4 and TRBJ2-5; D is unclear. CDR3 length: 16 residues. Trimming stripped 2 bases from V and 1 base from J, with 15 bases between. Germline V gene lookup returns CDR1 SGHNT and CDR2 YYREEE (reference sequence). The DNA for the CDR3 is TGTGCCAGCAGCTTTTCGCGTCCGGCCAGCCAAGAGACCCAGTACTTC. Amino acid sequence: CASSFSRPASQETQYF. The variable domain in full, completed from reference TRBV5-4 and TRBJ2-5, reads ETGVTQSPTHLIKTRGQQVTLRCSSQSGHNTVSWYQQALGQGPQFIFQYYREEENGRGNFPPRFSGLQFPNYSSELNVNALELDDSALYLCASSFSRPASQETQYFGPGTRLLVL.

This chain joins TRBV18 and TRBJ1-4; 7 nucleotides match TRBD1. Germline CDR1 reads KGHSH; CDR2 reads LQKENI. This CDR3 is 16 amino acids long. V was pared by 4 bases and J by 0 bases, with 5 bases of the junction left unmatched. The CDR3 nucleotides read TGTGCCAGCTCACGACAGGGTTCTTCAACTAATGAAAAACTGTTTTTT. Its translation is CASSRQGSSTNEKLFF.

The chain combines TRBV19 with TRBJ1-1; TRBD1 aligns across 7 bases. Germline assignment: CDR1 LNHDA and CDR2 SQIVND (reference sequence). J was trimmed by 5 bases and V by 7 bases; bases with no gene match: 10. The CDR3 runs 14 residues. The CDR3 bases are TGTGCCAGTAATACTCGACAGGGTGGGACTGAAGCTTTCTTT. This encodes CASNTRQGGTEAFF.

For this clone: Other nucleotide sequences in the sample specify the same CDR3. CDR3 bases: TGCGCCAGCAGCCCGCGGGGGGCGGAGACCCAGTACTTC. Amino acids: CASSPRGAETQYF. V usage is TRBV4-3 and J usage is TRBJ2-5, with 8 bases fitting TRBD2. With 4 bases clipped from V and 5 bases from J, the junction kept 3 bases outside the gene matches. This CDR3 is 13 amino acids long. The germline gives CDR1 LGHNA, CDR2 YSLEER.

The chain uses TRBV29-1 and TRBJ2-7; D is tentatively TRBD1 or TRBD2 (5 bases each). V lost 6 bases and J lost 0, with 15 bases in between. Germline values: CDR1 SQVTM, CDR2 ANQGSEA. CDR3 length: 14 amino acids. Written as DNA, the CDR3 is TGCAGCGTCACCCGGGACGGGTTCTCCTACGAGCAGTACTTC. Translated, it gives CSVTRDGFSYEQYF.

The chain recombines TRBV25-1 with TRBJ2-5; TRBD1 is a possible D gene (6 bases). The CDR3 consists of 16 residues. Germline CDR1 is MGHDK and CDR2 is SYGVNS. V lost 3 bases, J lost 5 bases, and 19 bases lay in between. The CDR3 is CASSDVDSTYFETQYF. CDR3 in DNA: TGTGCCAGCAGTGACGTGGACAGTACCTATTTTGAGACCCAGTACTTC.

The genes are TRBV7-8 and TRBJ2-4; D tentatively fits TRBD1 or TRBD2 (5 bases each). Trimming took 0 bases from V and 5 from J, leaving 14 bases between them. CDR1 and CDR2 from the germline V gene are SGHVS and FQNEAQ. The CDR3 consists of 16 residues. CDR3: CASSLASDLGQNIQYF. CDR3 nucleotide sequence: TGTGCCAGCAGCTTAGCGTCGGACTTGGGACAAAACATTCAGTACTTC. The full variable domain, with the rest looked up from reference TRBV7-8 and TRBJ2-4, is GAGVSQSPRYKVAKRGQDVALRCDPISGHVSLFWYQQALGQGPEFLTYFQNEAQLDKSGLPSDRFFAERPEGSVSTLKIQRTQQEDSAVYLCASSLASDLGQNIQYFGAGTRLSVL.

The chain is built from TRBV6-4 and TRBJ2-1; D not resolved. Between the trimmed V and J ends, which lost 4 bases and 2 bases, there was a span of 12 bases. Germline CDR1 and CDR2: MRHNA and SNTAGT. The CDR3 is 15 amino acids. The CDR3 reads CASSVRQAPYNEQFF. CDR3 in DNA: TGTGCCAGCAGTGTACGGCAGGCTCCCTACAATGAGCAGTTCTTC.

This clone was seen a few times. The junction departs from the called germline gene at one end, perhaps through a read error. The chain combines TRBV7-9 with TRBJ1-1, with D tentatively TRBD1 (5 bases). CDR1 and CDR2 from the germline V gene are SEHNR and FQNEAQ (reference sequence). The CDR3 is 13 amino acids. The CDR3 loop is CASRLGTHTEAFF. The CDR3 DNA reads as TGTGCCAGCAGGTTAGGGACCCACACTGAAGCTTTCTTT. Supplemented by reference TRBV7-9 and TRBJ1-1, the full variable domain reads DTGVSQNPRHKITKRGQNVTFRCDPISEHNRLYWYRQTLGQGPEFLTYFQNEAQLEKSRLLSDRFSAERPKGSFSTLEIQRTEQGDSAMYLCASRLGTHTEAFFGQGTRLTVV.

V is TRBV5-4 and J is TRBJ2-5; 13 nucleotides agree with TRBD2. Unmatched junction bases numbered 7, after V lost 0 bases and J lost 8 bases. CDR3 length: 16 amino acids. CDR1 SGHNT and CDR2 YYREEE come from the germline V gene (reference sequence). CDR3 loop: CASSLGLAGGPRTQYF. The CDR3 DNA sequence: TGTGCCAGCAGCTTGGGACTAGCGGGAGGCCCAAGAACCCAGTACTTC. The variable domain in full, with the rest retrieved from reference TRBV5-4 and TRBJ2-5, is ETGVTQSPTHLIKTRGQQVTLRCSSQSGHNTVSWYQQALGQGPQFIFQYYREEENGRGNFPPRFSGLQFPNYSSELNVNALELDDSALYLCASSLGLAGGPRTQYFGPGTRLLVL.